This T cell receptor beta chain was recorded in a study of cytomegalovirus exposure and HLA in healthy donors. Study-wide results and limits: There were a few CMV-associated chains whose specificity for CMV antigens was confirmed in vitro. The presence/absence work took it that sequencing depth was about the same across donors. A later analysis reported that several of the most significant clusters appeared to be linked to common viral pathogens, among them Epstein-Barr virus.

About this clone: Its antigen remains unidentified.

PCR employed 60 Vbeta and 13 Jbeta primers. Clones were read by immunoSEQ multiplex PCR, and TCRdb kept only the in-frame ones, dropping some. The data show under 200,000 clones, roughly 71% seen once. CDR1 and CDR2 (germline): SNHLY, FYNNEI. Deletions cut 5 bases from V and 8 bases from J, with 18 bases between. This CDR3 has 14 residues. Sequences were obtained from PBMCs. The receptor comes from a woman aged 45-65 years in good health and CMV-seropositive. The V and J genes are TRBV2 and TRBJ1-2; D may be TRBD1 (6 bases). The CDR3: CASSFTGNSRGYTF. The CDR3 DNA reads as TGTGCCAGCAGTTTTACAGGGAACTCGAGGGGCTACACCTTC.